The 23 T cell receptor beta chains below come from one sample, sequenced in a study of metastatic and nonmetastatic thyroid tumors. No treatment had been given to any patient before thyroid surgery. TCRdb re-called clones via MiXCR from the PCR reads. The sample holds roughly 18,000 clones, roughly 27% seen once. The sample comprised tumor tissue. These receptors came from a male donor with papillary thyroid cancer or a benign thyroid nodule (not recorded which). Some clones in this sample may be carry-over from other donors' samples.

This clone occurred many times. This chain uses TRBV3-1 with TRBJ1-1; D gene uncertain. The CDR3 is 12 amino acids. The germline V gene encodes CDR1 LGHDT and CDR2 YNNKEL (reference sequence). V lost 5 bases and J 5 bases, leaving 9 bases between the germline ends. The DNA of the CDR3 is TGTGCCAGCAGCGCTCCGGGGACTGAAGCTTTCTTT. It yields the protein CASSAPGTEAFF.

This clone was detected ten times or more. A clone one base away is much larger, so this may be a read error. No conserved phenylalanine or tryptophan is present at the end of the CDR3, so a read error is the likely explanation. The chain combines TRBV12-3 or TRBV12-4 with TRBJ1-5; D is ambiguous. The CDR3 has 13 amino acids. The V end lost 2 bases, the J end lost 7 bases, and 9 bases lay between the germline ends. The CDR3, as DNA: TGTGCCAGCAGTTTATCTCCCGTCCAGCCCCAGCATCTT. Its protein product is CASSLSPVQPQHL.

This clone was counted a few times. V usage is TRBV6-5 and J usage is TRBJ2-7; no definite D call. V was shortened by 7 bases and J by 1 base, with 17 bases between the two germline ends. The V gene's germline CDR1 is MNHEY and CDR2 SVGAGI. CDR3 length equals 15 residues. The CDR3 reads CASTEEAGESYEQYF. DNA for the CDR3: TGTGCCAGCACTGAAGAGGCCGGTGAGTCCTACGAGCAGTACTTC.

This clone was observed a few times. This chain links TRBV6-2 or TRBV6-3 with TRBJ2-7, with D possibly TRBD2 on 5 matching bases. The germline V and J ends were trimmed by 2 bases and 0 bases, with 23 bases remaining between them. The CDR3 is made up of 19 amino acids. CDR1 MNHEY and CDR2 SVGEGT come from the germline V gene. CDR3 loop: CASSYSTGITKHLSYEQYF. The CDR3 DNA follows: TGTGCCAGCAGTTACAGCACGGGAATCACAAAACACCTCTCCTACGAGCAGTACTTC.

With respect to this clone: One base away lies a much larger clone, so this may be a sequencing read error. Other DNA sequences of this sample code for an identical CDR3. The gene calls are TRBV5-1 and TRBJ2-3; 7 nucleotides align to TRBD2. This CDR3 is built from 16 residues. CDR1 SGHRS and CDR2 YFSETQ come from the germline V gene. CDR3 nucleotide sequence: TGCGCCAACAGCTTGGCGGCTAGCGGTGGGGCAGATACGCAGTATTTT. Translating gives CANSLAASGGADTQYF. The full variable domain, completed using reference TRBV5-1 and TRBJ2-3, is KAGVTQTPRYLIKTRGQQVTLSCSPISGHRSVSWYQQTPGQGLQFLFEYFSETQRNKGNFPGRFSGRQFSNSRSEMNVSTLELGDSALYLCANSLAASGGADTQYFGPGTRLTVL.

This clone was observed many times. This chain uses TRBV5-4 with TRBJ2-5; possible D gene TRBD1, 8 bases. The CDR3 loop spans 15 amino acids. Germline V gene data show CDR1 as SGHNT and CDR2 as YYREEE (reference sequence). V gave up 3 bases and J gave up 5 bases, with 17 bases separating them. CDR3: CASSYDRGGGETQYF. The CDR3 nucleotides read TGTGCCAGCAGCTATGACAGGGGAGGGGGGGAGACCCAGTACTTC.

This clone has just a few counts. This chain's CDR3 is CASSAGTSGTDTQYF. The CDR3 region has the DNA TGTGCCAGCAGCGCCGGGACTAGCGGCACAGATACGCAGTATTTT. The chain is built from TRBV6-4 and TRBJ2-3, with 10 bases aligning to TRBD2. V was clipped by 6 bases and J by 1 base; unmatched bases: 4. The CDR3 totals 15 residues. CDR1 MRHNA and CDR2 SNTAGT come from the germline V gene.

The chain employs TRBV28 and TRBJ1-5; no firm D call. The germline CDR1 and CDR2 sequences are MDHEN and SYDVKM. V lost 7 bases to trimming and J lost 4 bases, with 17 bases between them. The CDR3 is 15 residues long. The CDR3 loop reads CASNREWPSNQPQHF. The CDR3 bases are TGTGCCAGCAACCGAGAATGGCCATCGAATCAGCCCCAGCATTTT. The whole variable domain, filled in from reference TRBV28 and TRBJ1-5, reads DVKVTQSSRYLVKRTGEKVFLECVQDMDHENMFWYRQDPGLGLRLIYFSYDVKMKEKGDIPEGYSVSREKKERFSLILESASTNQTSMYLCASNREWPSNQPQHFGDGTRLSIL.

This clone was seen many times. One junction end does not reproduce the germline sequence, and a read error may be involved. Other DNA sequences in the sample encode the same CDR3. V gene TRBV5-1 combines with J gene TRBJ2-3, with 12 nucleotides matching TRBD2. Germline V gene sequence: CDR1 SGHRS, CDR2 YFSETQ. The CDR3 runs 16 residues. The CDR3 DNA reads TGCGCCAACAGCTTGGCGGCTAGCGGGGGGGCAGATACGCAGTATTTT. The encoded protein is CANSLAASGGADTQYF. Looking up the rest from reference TRBV5-1 and TRBJ2-3 gives the full variable domain: KAGVTQTPRYLIKTRGQQVTLSCSPISGHRSVSWYQQTPGQGLQFLFEYFSETQRNKGNFPGRFSGRQFSNSRSEMNVSTLELGDSALYLCANSLAASGGADTQYFGPGTRLTVL.

V gene TRBV5-1 combines with J gene TRBJ2-7; a weak D match, TRBD2 (5 bases). The germline gives CDR1 SGHRS, CDR2 YFSETQ. V was trimmed by 3 bases and J by 7 bases, leaving 20 bases between them. The CDR3 is 15 amino acids. CDR3 amino acids: CASSWETSTMGEQYF. CDR3 DNA: TGCGCCAGCAGCTGGGAGACTTCAACTATGGGGGAGCAGTACTTC.

This clone was recorded many times. Here the CDR3 reads CASSLEGINEKLFF. The CDR3 DNA reads as TGTGCCAGCAGCCTTGAAGGGATTAATGAAAAACTGTTTTTT. The V and J genes are TRBV5-5 and TRBJ1-4; D is unresolved. Looked up from germline, CDR1 is SGHKS and CDR2 is YYEKEE (reference sequence). The CDR3 loop spans 14 amino acids. Trimming removed 4 bases from V and 4 bases from J, with 11 bases in between.

This clone was picked up many times. This sequence joins TRBV20-1 and TRBJ2-1; TRBD2 matches 8 bases. J was trimmed by 6 bases and V by 5 bases; bases with no gene match: 12. Germline V gene data show CDR1 as DFQATT and CDR2 as SNEGSKA (reference sequence). The CDR3 runs to 15 residues. CDR3 sequence: CSAYRVGGAVNEQFF. CDR3 DNA sequence: TGCAGTGCTTACCGGGTCGGGGGGGCCGTCAATGAGCAGTTCTTC.

V gene TRBV5-6 combines with J gene TRBJ2-7; D ambiguous. The CDR3 runs 13 residues. V was trimmed by 1 base and J by 7 bases, leaving 12 bases between them. Germline V CDR1 and CDR2: SGHDT, YYEEEE. The DNA for the CDR3 is TGTGCCAGCAGCTTGATGAGGCGACAAGAGCAGTACTTC. Translation gives CASSLMRRQEQYF. Full variable domain (rest looked up from reference TRBV5-6 and TRBJ2-7): DAGVTQSPTHLIKTRGQQVTLRCSPKSGHDTVSWYQQALGQGPQFIFQYYEEEERQRGNFPDRFSGHQFPNYSSELNVNALLLGDSALYLCASSLMRRQEQYFGPGTRLTVT.

The chain carries TRBV5-1 and TRBJ2-3; D call uncertain. The ends were cut back, 0 bases at V and 5 bases at J, with 10 bases in the middle. This CDR3 is 14 amino acids long. CDR1 and CDR2 (germline): SGHRS, YFSETQ. CDR3 in DNA: TGCGCCAGCAGCTTGGCCTACATCAGAGATACGCAGTATTTT. Encoded protein: CASSLAYIRDTQYF.

Judged by abundance, this clone is medium-sized. This chain joins TRBV7-2 and TRBJ2-7, with 9 bases lining up with TRBD2. Trimming removed 1 base from V and 5 bases from J; junction bases left unmatched: 3. This CDR3 region has 14 residues. CDR1 SGHTA and CDR2 FQGNSA come from the germline V gene. As DNA, the CDR3 is TGTGCCAGCAGCTTAGGTCGGACTAGCGACGAGCAGTACTTC. Its protein is CASSLGRTSDEQYF.

There are many counts of this clone. The J gene is TRBJ1-4, the V gene TRBV14; D gene unclear. The ends were cut back, 5 bases at V and 12 bases at J, with 13 bases in the middle. CDR1 SGHDN and CDR2 FVKESK come from the germline V gene. The CDR3 has 12 amino acids. The CDR3 nucleotides are TGTGCCAGCAGCAACCCCGAGGTGGAACTGTTTTTT. The encoded protein is CASSNPEVELFF.

There are many counts of this clone. The rearrangement uses TRBV7-9 and TRBJ1-4, with 9 bases aligning to TRBD1. Germline V lookup: CDR1 SEHNR, CDR2 FQNEAQ (reference sequence). V gave up 3 bases and J gave up 6 bases; unmatched junction bases: 8. The CDR3 spans 16 residues. The chain's CDR3 is CASSFFPGTGYEKLFF. As DNA, the CDR3 is TGTGCCAGCAGCTTTTTCCCCGGGACAGGGTATGAAAAACTGTTTTTT.

A note on this clone: Being one base from a much bigger clone, this may be a read error. The chain joins TRBV6-1 to TRBJ2-5; D gene unclear. The CDR3 runs 10 residues. Germline V gene lookup returns CDR1 MNHNS and CDR2 SASEGT. V was clipped by 10 bases and J by 9 bases, with 12 bases between them. The DNA for the CDR3 is TGTGCCACCGGAAGCCCGTCCCAGTACTTC. Its translation is CATGSPSQYF.

As for this clone: This sequence may be a read error, since a much larger clone differs from it by one base. The same CDR3 also results from other DNA sequences found in this sample. The chain has TRBV4-1 and TRBJ1-4; the D is unclear. This CDR3 comprises 13 residues. Germline V gene data show CDR1 as MGHRA and CDR2 as YSYEKL. In DNA form, the CDR3 reads TGCGCCAGCAGCCAAGATTCCGGTGAAAAACTGTTCTTT. As protein: CASSQDSGEKLFF.

This clone appeared many times. The CDR3 sequence: CASSPDQGVTSTDTQYF. CDR3 DNA sequence: TGTGCCAGTAGCCCCGATCAGGGGGTGACTAGCACAGATACGCAGTATTTT. The V and J genes are TRBV19 and TRBJ2-3, with 7 bases aligning to TRBD1. The junction had 12 bases not matched to a gene; V was cut back by 6 bases and J by 0 bases. The length of the CDR3 is 17 residues. Germline V gene data show CDR1 as LNHDA and CDR2 as SQIVND (reference sequence).

The chain recombines TRBV30 with TRBJ2-5; 8 bases agree with TRBD1. Germline lookup yields CDR1 GTSNPN and CDR2 SVGIG (reference sequence). This CDR3 is 13 amino acids long. The V segment lost 3 bases and the J segment 3 bases; nucleotides outside the gene matches: 3. CDR3 DNA: TGTGCCTGGAGCCCGGGACAGGAAGAGACCCAGTACTTC. Its translation: CAWSPGQEETQYF. The full variable domain, its missing parts supplied by reference TRBV30 and TRBJ2-5, is SQTIHQWPATLVQPVGSPLSLECTVEGTSNPNLYWYRQAAGRGLQLLFYSVGIGQISSEVPQNLSASRPQDRQFILSSKKLLLSDSGFYLCAWSPGQEETQYFGPGTRLLVL.

The rearrangement links TRBV5-4 to TRBJ2-7; D is unresolved. Germline lookup yields CDR1 SGHNT and CDR2 YYREEE (reference sequence). Deletions cut 0 bases from V and 6 bases from J, with 10 bases between. The CDR3 has 13 amino acids. The CDR3 here is CASSLVPAGEQYF. CDR3 DNA sequence: TGTGCCAGCAGCTTGGTTCCTGCCGGCGAGCAGTACTTC.

By its share, this clone is medium-sized. V gene TRBV19 combines with J gene TRBJ2-1; 12 positions agree with TRBD1. The germline V gene has CDR1 LNHDA and CDR2 SQIVND (reference sequence). This CDR3 has 15 amino acids. Trimming took 4 bases from V and 8 from J; bases not matched to a gene: 6. The CDR3 DNA sequence: TGTGCCAGTAGTACACCGGGACAGGGGGCCTATGAGCAGTTCTTC. Protein sequence: CASSTPGQGAYEQFF.